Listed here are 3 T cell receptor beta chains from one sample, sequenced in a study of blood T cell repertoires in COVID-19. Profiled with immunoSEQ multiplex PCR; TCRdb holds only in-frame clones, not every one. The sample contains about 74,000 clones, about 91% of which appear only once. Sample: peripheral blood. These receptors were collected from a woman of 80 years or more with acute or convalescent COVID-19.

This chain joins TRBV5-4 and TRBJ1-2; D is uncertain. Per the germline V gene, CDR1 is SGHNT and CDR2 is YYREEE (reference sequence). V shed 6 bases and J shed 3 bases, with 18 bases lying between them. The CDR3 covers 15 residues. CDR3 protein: CASTPARAGDYGYTF. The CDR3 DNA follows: TGTGCCAGCACCCCGGCGCGGGCCGGAGACTATGGCTACACCTTC.

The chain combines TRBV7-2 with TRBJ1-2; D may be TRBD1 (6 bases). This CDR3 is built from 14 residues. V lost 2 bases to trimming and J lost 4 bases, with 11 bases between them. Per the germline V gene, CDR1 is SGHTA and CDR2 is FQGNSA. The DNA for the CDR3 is TGTGCCAGCAGCTTAAAGGGGGAGATCTATGGCTACACCTTC. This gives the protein CASSLKGEIYGYTF.

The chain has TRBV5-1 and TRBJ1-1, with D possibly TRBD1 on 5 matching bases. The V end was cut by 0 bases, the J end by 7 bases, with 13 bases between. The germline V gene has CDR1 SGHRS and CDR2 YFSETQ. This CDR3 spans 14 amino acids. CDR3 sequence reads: CASSLVGQGNEAFF. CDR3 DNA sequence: TGCGCCAGCAGCTTGGTTGGGCAGGGAAATGAAGCTTTCTTT.